The 14 T cell receptor beta chains in this list originate from one sample, sequenced in a study of T cells in Graves' hyperthyroidism and ophthalmopathy. RNA transcripts served as the template for amplifying TCR beta CDR3 regions. The TCR CDR3 first-round RT-PCR relied on the HTBI primer set. TCRdb itself ran the multiplex PCR reads through MiXCR, one entry per CDR3 protein. The data show a few hundred thousand distinct CDR3 sequences, with 15% to 19% seen just once and around 7.8% held by the top ten. Input material: blood. These receptors originate from a woman aged 25 to 39 with Graves' hyperthyroidism.

The table lists this clonotype with many counts. The chain has TRBV7-2 and TRBJ2-2, with TRBD1 matching over 8 bases. Unmatched junction bases numbered 6, after V lost 5 bases and J lost 4 bases. This CDR3 has 15 residues. Germline V gives CDR1 SGHTA, CDR2 FQGNSA. CDR3 residues: CASSKQGESTGELFF. The CDR3 DNA follows: TGTGCCAGCAGCAAACAGGGGGAAAGCACCGGGGAGCTGTTTTTT.

The table lists this clonotype with many counts. The chain couples TRBV7-9 to TRBJ2-4, with D perhaps matching TRBD2 (6 bases). V dropped 6 bases and J dropped 2 bases, with 14 bases sitting between them. The CDR3 is made up of 15 amino acids. Germline values: CDR1 SEHNR, CDR2 FQNEAQ (reference sequence). CDR3: CASSFVGGTKNIQYF. The CDR3 DNA reads as TGTGCCAGCAGTTTCGTTGGGGGGACCAAAAACATTCAGTACTTC. Filled out from reference TRBV7-9 and TRBJ2-4, the complete variable domain reads DTGVSQNPRHKITKRGQNVTFRCDPISEHNRLYWYRQTLGQGPEFLTYFQNEAQLEKSRLLSDRFSAERPKGSFSTLEIQRTEQGDSAMYLCASSFVGGTKNIQYFGAGTRLSVL.

This clonotype was counted many times. The chain is built from TRBV6-2 or TRBV6-3 and TRBJ2-5; 10 bases agree with TRBD2. Germline lookup yields CDR1 MNHEY and CDR2 SVGEGT. J lost 5 bases, V lost 5 bases, and 5 bases had no gene match. The CDR3 has 14 residues. CDR3 DNA: TGTGCCAGCAGTGATACTAGCGGGGACGAGACCCAGTACTTC. This encodes CASSDTSGDETQYF.

This clonotype was found many times. This chain joins TRBV3-1 and TRBJ2-1, with 10 nucleotides matching TRBD2. CDR1 LGHDT and CDR2 YNNKEL come from the germline V gene (reference sequence). This CDR3 region has 17 residues. V shed 4 bases and J 2 bases; nucleotides not matched to a gene: 8. CDR3 DNA sequence: TGTGCCAGCAGCCTGCCTAGCGGGAGTGCCGCCTACAATGAGCAGTTCTTC. Protein product: CASSLPSGSAAYNEQFF.

This clonotype was found many times. The rearrangement uses TRBV7-2 and TRBJ2-1; D remains ambiguous. Trimming cost V 5 bases and J 10 bases, with 12 bases left between them. This CDR3 contains 12 residues. Germline V gene sequence: CDR1 SGHTA, CDR2 FQGNSA. CDR3 protein: CASSPPSTEQFF. As DNA, the CDR3 is TGTGCCAGCAGCCCCCCTAGTACGGAGCAGTTCTTC.

V gene TRBV6-5 combines with J gene TRBJ2-7, with 7 bases identical to TRBD1. Germline V CDR1 and CDR2: MNHEY, SVGAGI. Trimming cost V 2 bases and J 1 base; bases outside gene matches: 5. There are 15 residues in the CDR3. The CDR3 reads CASSYTRDSSYEQYF. CDR3 coding DNA: TGTGCCAGCAGTTACACACGGGACAGTTCCTACGAGCAGTACTTC.

This clonotype appeared many times. The rearrangement links TRBV10-3 to TRBJ1-1, with D unclear. CDR3 length: 14 amino acids. Germline V gene lookup returns CDR1 ENHRY and CDR2 SYGVKD. Trimming removed 6 bases at V and 1 base at J, with 12 bases between. The CDR3 spells CAISPRDSNTEAFF. The CDR3 DNA is TGTGCCATCAGCCCCCGGGATTCGAACACTGAAGCTTTCTTT.

This clonotype was seen only a few times. An end of the junction does not agree with germline; a read error may underlie this. The V and J genes are TRBV7-7 and TRBJ1-4; TRBD1 is a possible D gene (6 bases). Germline V lookup: CDR1 SSHAT, CDR2 FNYEAQ (reference sequence). The CDR3 contains 13 residues. This CDR3 is CASSLGDREKLFF. The CDR3 DNA reads TGTGCTAGCAGCTTAGGCGACAGGGAAAAACTGTTTTTT.

J is TRBJ1-2 and V is TRBV6-2 or TRBV6-3; D not certain. V dropped 0 bases and J dropped 4 bases, with 12 bases sitting between them. Germline loops: CDR1 MNHEY, CDR2 SVGEGT. The CDR3 is 15 residues long. The CDR3 nucleotides are TGTGCCAGCAGTTACTCGACGGAGTTAACCTATGGCTACACCTTC. Amino acid sequence: CASSYSTELTYGYTF.

The rearrangement links TRBV19 to TRBJ1-5; TRBD1 matches 10 bases. The CDR3 length is 18 residues. Trimming at V came to 3 bases and at J to 0 bases, leaving 8 bases not matched to a gene. In germline, CDR1 is LNHDA, CDR2 SQIVND (reference sequence). The CDR3 protein is CASSISGTGVYSNQPQHF. CDR3 sequence (DNA): TGTGCCAGTAGTATCTCCGGGACAGGGGTCTATAGCAATCAGCCCCAGCATTTT. The complete variable domain, with remaining parts taken from reference TRBV19 and TRBJ1-5, reads DGGITQSPKYLFRKEGQNVTLSCEQNLNHDAMYWYRQDPGQGLRLIYYSQIVNDFQKGDIAEGYSVSREKKESFPLTVTSAQKNPTAFYLCASSISGTGVYSNQPQHFGDGTRLSIL.

This clonotype appeared once. The chain combines TRBV3-1 with TRBJ1-3; D call uncertain. V lost 0 bases, J lost 15 bases, and 15 bases lay in between. Germline V gene sequence: CDR1 LGHDT, CDR2 YNNKEL (reference sequence). CDR3 length: 13 residues. The CDR3 spells CASSQDESTPQYF. CDR3 sequence (DNA): TGTGCCAGCAGCCAAGATGAGTCGACACCCCAATATTTT.

The chain links TRBV7-3 to TRBJ2-2; TRBD1 aligns across 7 bases. Per the germline V gene, CDR1 is SGHTA and CDR2 is FQGTGA. CDR3 length equals 15 residues. Germline trimming cut 0 bases from V and 6 bases from J; bases unmatched to any gene: 4. CDR3 DNA: TGTGCCAGCAGCTTAACCCGAGGGGGCTCCGGGGAGCTGTTTTTT. Its translation is CASSLTRGGSGELFF.

The chain is built from TRBV25-1 and TRBJ2-5; D gene ambiguous. The CDR3 has 13 residues. V was pared by 8 bases and J by 1 base, with 11 bases between. Germline V gene sequence: CDR1 MGHDK, CDR2 SYGVNS. The chain's CDR3 is CASSPALQETQYF. For the CDR3, the DNA is TGTGCCAGCTCACCAGCACTCCAAGAGACCCAGTACTTC. The full variable domain, completed using reference TRBV25-1 and TRBJ2-5, is EADIYQTPRYLVIGTGKKITLECSQTMGHDKMYWYQQDPGMELHLIHYSYGVNSTEKGDLSSESTVSRIRTEHFPLTLESARPSHTSQYLCASSPALQETQYFGPGTRLLVL.

The table lists this clonotype with many counts. The chain recombines TRBV20-1 with TRBJ2-7; perhaps TRBD2 as D (5 bases). This CDR3 is built from 14 residues. Germline CDR1 DFQATT, CDR2 SNEGSKA (reference sequence). V was trimmed by 5 bases and J by 3 bases, leaving 17 bases between them. CDR3 loop: CSAGPLGGFYEQYF. The CDR3 DNA sequence: TGCAGTGCTGGTCCACTAGGAGGCTTCTACGAGCAGTACTTC.